This T cell receptor (beta chain) was captured by sequencing in a study of neoadjuvant nivolumab and ipilimumab in lung cancer. In the study overall: Patients got nivolumab 3 mg/kg on days 1, 15 and 29; combination added ipilimumab 1 mg/kg day 1.

Looked up from germline, CDR1 is MNHEY and CDR2 is SVGAGI. Trimming removed 2 bases at V and 6 bases at J, with 11 bases between. The CDR3 runs to 14 residues. Clones were sequenced by immunoSEQ multiplex PCR, and TCRdb holds only the in-frame ones, with some missing. The sample carries more than 7,500 clones, around 81% recorded once. Whole-study results and caveats: TCR clonality did not significantly correlate with pathologic tumor regression.

Comments on this clone: Its matching antigen is unknown.

The starting material was peripheral blood, obtained before neoadjuvant nivolumab, alone or with ipilimumab. The source of this sequence is an adult with non-small cell lung cancer. The J gene is TRBJ1-5, the V gene TRBV6-5; a weak D match, TRBD1 (6 bases). The DNA of the CDR3 is TGTGCCAGCAGTTACAGGGGGAGAGGTCAGCCCCAGCATTTT. Translation: CASSYRGRGQPQHF.